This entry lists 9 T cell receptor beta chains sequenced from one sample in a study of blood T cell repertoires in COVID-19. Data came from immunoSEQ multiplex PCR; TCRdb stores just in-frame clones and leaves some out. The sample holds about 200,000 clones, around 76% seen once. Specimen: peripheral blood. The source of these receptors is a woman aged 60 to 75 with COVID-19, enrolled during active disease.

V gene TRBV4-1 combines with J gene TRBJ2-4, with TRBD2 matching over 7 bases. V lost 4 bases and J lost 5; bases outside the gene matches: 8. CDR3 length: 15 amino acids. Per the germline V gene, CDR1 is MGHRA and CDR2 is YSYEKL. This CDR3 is CASSLWEGTENIQYF. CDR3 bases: TGCGCCAGCAGCCTTTGGGAGGGGACGGAAAACATTCAGTACTTC.

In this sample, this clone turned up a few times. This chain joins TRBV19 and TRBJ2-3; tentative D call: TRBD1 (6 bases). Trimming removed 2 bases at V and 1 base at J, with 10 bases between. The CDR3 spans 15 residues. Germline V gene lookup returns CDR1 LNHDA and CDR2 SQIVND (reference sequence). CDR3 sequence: CASSITGPRTDTQYF. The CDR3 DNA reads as TGTGCCAGTAGTATAACAGGGCCGCGCACAGATACGCAGTATTTT.

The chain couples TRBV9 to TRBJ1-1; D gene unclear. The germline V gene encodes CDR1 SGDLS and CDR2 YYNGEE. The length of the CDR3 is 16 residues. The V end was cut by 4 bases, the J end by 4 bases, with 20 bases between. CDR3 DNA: TGTGCCAGCAGCCCTCAGGACGCCGGGATGACCACTGAAGCTTTCTTT. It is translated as CASSPQDAGMTTEAFF.

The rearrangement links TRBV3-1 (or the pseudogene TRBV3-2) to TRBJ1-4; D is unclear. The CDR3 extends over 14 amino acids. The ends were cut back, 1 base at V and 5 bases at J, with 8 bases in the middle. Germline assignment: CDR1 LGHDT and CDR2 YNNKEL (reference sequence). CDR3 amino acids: CASSQGGWNEKLFF. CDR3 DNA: TGTGCCAGCAGCCAAGGTGGCTGGAATGAAAAACTGTTTTTT.

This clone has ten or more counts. CDR3 residues: CASSSPGQGNGYTF. The CDR3 DNA reads as TGTGCCAGCAGCAGCCCGGGACAGGGGAATGGCTACACCTTC. The chain carries TRBV21-1 and TRBJ1-2; whether TRBD1, the table's D call, matches the DNA was not checked. TRBV21-1 is a listed pseudogene. The CDR3 is 14 residues long.

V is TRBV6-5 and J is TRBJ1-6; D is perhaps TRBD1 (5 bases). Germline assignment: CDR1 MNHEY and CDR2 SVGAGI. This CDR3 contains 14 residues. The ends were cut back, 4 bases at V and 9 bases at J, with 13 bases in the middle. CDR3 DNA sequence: TGTGCCAGCAGTTTAGGGGAAGAAGGTTCACCCCTCCACTTT. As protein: CASSLGEEGSPLHF.

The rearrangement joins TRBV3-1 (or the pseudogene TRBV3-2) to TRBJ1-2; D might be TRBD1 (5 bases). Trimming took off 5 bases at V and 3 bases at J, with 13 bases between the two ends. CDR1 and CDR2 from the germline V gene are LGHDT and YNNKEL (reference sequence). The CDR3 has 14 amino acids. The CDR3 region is CASSSGTGDYGYTF. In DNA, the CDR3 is TGTGCCAGCAGCTCGGGGACGGGGGACTATGGCTACACCTTC.

The DNA of the CDR3 is TGTGCCAGCAGCGTCGGGGGTCCTAATTCACCCCTCCACTTT. Its protein is CASSVGGPNSPLHF. The genes are TRBV9 and TRBJ1-6; TRBD1 is a possible D gene (5 bases). This CDR3 is built from 14 residues. The ends were cut back, 2 bases at V and 6 bases at J, with 9 bases in the middle. Per germline, CDR1 SGDLS and CDR2 YYNGEE. Variable domain in full (rest from reference TRBV9 and TRBJ1-6): DSGVTQTPKHLITATGQRVTLRCSPRSGDLSVYWYQQSLDQGLQFLIQYYNGEERAKGNILERFSAQQFPDLHSELNLSSLELGDSALYFCASSVGGPNSPLHFGNGTRLTVT.

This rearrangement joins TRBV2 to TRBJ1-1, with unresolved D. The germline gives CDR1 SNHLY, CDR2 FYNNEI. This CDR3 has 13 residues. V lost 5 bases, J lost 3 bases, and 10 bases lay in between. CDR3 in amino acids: CASSISEDTEAFF. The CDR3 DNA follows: TGTGCCAGCAGTATCTCAGAGGACACTGAAGCTTTCTTT.